A selection of T cell receptor beta chains follows, all from one sample in a study of beta chain features in type 1 diabetes. Generated by immunoSEQ multiplex PCR, the TCRdb table keeps only in-frame clones and is missing some. The repertoire holds 200,000 to 250,000 clones, with 68% as singletons. The sequenced material came from naive CD4+ T cells from blood. All receptors come from a man aged 30-40 years in good health. The CDR3 runs from the conserved cysteine through the conserved F or W. The order of the fields is J gene, D gene, clone size, V gene, CDR3 DNA, CDR3 protein. A D gene is named only where the DNA matches it firmly. Not all rows give a size; the values are once, few, many and, for expanded clones, a class.

J gene: TRBJ2-5; D gene: .; clone size: .; V gene: TRBV9; CDR3 DNA: TGTGCCAGCAGCGTAAGAGGCGAGACCCAGTACTTC; CDR3 protein: CASSVRGETQYF
J gene: TRBJ2-7; D gene: .; clone size: few; V gene: TRBV14; CDR3 DNA: TGTGCCAGCAGCCACAGCTCCTACGAGCAGTACTTC; CDR3 protein: CASSHSSYEQYF
J gene: TRBJ2-4; D gene: TRBD2; clone size: .; V gene: TRBV12-5; CDR3 DNA: TGTGCTAGTGGTTTGGCTTCCGGGACTAGGGGCCAAAACATTCAGTACTTC; CDR3 protein: CASGLASGTRGQNIQYF
J gene: TRBJ1-2; D gene: .; clone size: .; V gene: TRBV7-9; CDR3 DNA: TGTGCCAGCAGCTTTCCCACCTCCTTGGGTGACTACACCTTC; CDR3 protein: CASSFPTSLGDYTF
J gene: TRBJ1-2; D gene: TRBD1; clone size: .; V gene: TRBV7-6; CDR3 DNA: TGTGCCAGCAGCCCGCGGGACAGTTTCTTCTATGGCTACACCTTC; CDR3 protein: CASSPRDSFFYGYTF
J gene: TRBJ1-5; D gene: .; clone size: .; V gene: TRBV20-1; CDR3 DNA: TGCAGTGCTACTCTTAAAGAGGCCCAGCATTTT; CDR3 protein: CSATLKEAQHF
J gene: TRBJ2-3; D gene: .; clone size: .; V gene: TRBV5-1; CDR3 DNA: TGCGCCAGCAGCTTGGGGCGGGGCAGCACAGATACGCAGTATTTT; CDR3 protein: CASSLGRGSTDTQYF
J gene: TRBJ1-1; D gene: .; clone size: .; V gene: TRBV14; CDR3 DNA: TGTGCCAGCAGCCAAGTGGCGAGGGCGAAGGCTTTCTTT; CDR3 protein: CASSQVARAKAFF
J gene: TRBJ2-5; D gene: .; clone size: .; V gene: TRBV5-1; CDR3 DNA: TGCGCCAGCAGCTTGTTTGGCGGGGCTGAGACCCAGTACTTC; CDR3 protein: CASSLFGGAETQYF
J gene: TRBJ2-1; D gene: TRBD2; clone size: .; V gene: TRBV14; CDR3 DNA: TGTGCCAGCAGCCATCTAGCGGGCTCCTACAATGAGCAGTTCTTC; CDR3 protein: CASSHLAGSYNEQFF
J gene: TRBJ1-2; D gene: .; clone size: .; V gene: TRBV25-1; CDR3 DNA: TGTGCCATCGACAGCACCGAGGGCGGCTACACCTTC; CDR3 protein: CAIDSTEGGYTF
J gene: TRBJ2-7; D gene: TRBD2; clone size: .; V gene: TRBV13; CDR3 DNA: TGTGCCAGCAGCTTAGAAGGACTAGCGGGACGCTACGAGCAGTACTTC; CDR3 protein: CASSLEGLAGRYEQYF
J gene: TRBJ1-1; D gene: .; clone size: .; V gene: TRBV30; CDR3 DNA: TGTGCCTGGACCGTGGGGTTACCCACTGAAGCTTTCTTT; CDR3 protein: CAWTVGLPTEAFF
J gene: TRBJ1-1; D gene: .; clone size: .; V gene: TRBV30; CDR3 DNA: TGTGCCTGGAGGTCCGTGACCCCTCGGACTGAAGCTTTCTTT; CDR3 protein: CAWRSVTPRTEAFF
J gene: TRBJ2-3; D gene: .; clone size: .; V gene: TRBV25-1; CDR3 DNA: TGTGCCACCGCCTTTGGCACAGATACGCAGTATTTT; CDR3 protein: CATAFGTDTQYF
J gene: TRBJ2-3; D gene: .; clone size: .; V gene: TRBV2; CDR3 DNA: TGTGCCAGCAGTGTATGGAGGGAAGATACGCAGTATTTT; CDR3 protein: CASSVWREDTQYF
J gene: TRBJ2-3; D gene: .; clone size: .; V gene: TRBV7-6; CDR3 DNA: TGTGCCAGCAGCTCCGGGTCCACAGATACGCAGTATTTT; CDR3 protein: CASSSGSTDTQYF
J gene: TRBJ1-2; D gene: TRBD1; clone size: few; V gene: TRBV29-1; CDR3 DNA: TGCAGCGGTACAGGGGACTATGGCTACACCTTC; CDR3 protein: CSGTGDYGYTF
J gene: TRBJ1-3; D gene: TRBD1; clone size: .; V gene: TRBV29-1; CDR3 DNA: TGCAGCGTTGCCGGACAGGGGAGAAACACCATATATTTT; CDR3 protein: CSVAGQGRNTIYF
J gene: TRBJ1-5; D gene: .; clone size: once; V gene: TRBV5-1; CDR3 DNA: TGCGCCAGCAGCGTCGGGGGGAGCAATCAGCCCCAGCATTTT; CDR3 protein: CASSVGGSNQPQHF
J gene: TRBJ2-3; D gene: .; clone size: .; V gene: TRBV29-1; CDR3 DNA: TGCAGCGTTGACGGGGGCGCAGATACGCAGTATTTT; CDR3 protein: CSVDGGADTQYF
J gene: TRBJ1-2; D gene: .; clone size: .; V gene: TRBV27; CDR3 DNA: TGTGCCAGCAGAGACAGTGTTAACTATGGCTACACCTTC; CDR3 protein: CASRDSVNYGYTF
J gene: TRBJ2-1; D gene: .; clone size: .; V gene: TRBV14; CDR3 DNA: TGTGCCAGTCACCTCACAGGACGGGGGCAGGAGCAGTTCTTC; CDR3 protein: CASHLTGRGQEQFF
J gene: TRBJ2-7; D gene: TRBD1; clone size: .; V gene: TRBV4-3; CDR3 DNA: TGCGCCAGCAGCCAAGGGACAGGGCACGAGCAGTACTTC; CDR3 protein: CASSQGTGHEQYF
J gene: TRBJ2-5; D gene: .; clone size: once; V gene: TRBV18; CDR3 DNA: TGTGCCAGCTCACCTAAACCGGGACTGGGGTACCAAGAGACCCAGTACTTC; CDR3 protein: CASSPKPGLGYQETQYF
J gene: TRBJ2-6; D gene: .; clone size: .; V gene: TRBV7-6; CDR3 DNA: TGTGCCAGCAGCTTAGTGGCCATTGGGGCCAACGTCCTGACTTTC; CDR3 protein: CASSLVAIGANVLTF
J gene: TRBJ1-4; D gene: .; clone size: .; V gene: TRBV7-2; CDR3 DNA: TGTGCCAGCACCGTGAAGGCAAGCGAAAAACTGTTTTTT; CDR3 protein: CASTVKASEKLFF
J gene: TRBJ2-7; D gene: TRBD1; clone size: .; V gene: TRBV7-2; CDR3 DNA: TGTGCCAGCAGCTGGGACAGGTACGAGCAGTACTTC; CDR3 protein: CASSWDRYEQYF
J gene: TRBJ2-1; D gene: .; clone size: .; V gene: TRBV4-2; CDR3 DNA: TGTGCCAGCAGCCAAGATTTAGGGACTTTCCTCAATGAGCAGTTCTTC; CDR3 protein: CASSQDLGTFLNEQFF
J gene: TRBJ2-2; D gene: TRBD2; clone size: .; V gene: TRBV19; CDR3 DNA: TGTGCCAGTAGGTGGGGGACTAGCGGGAACACCGGGGAGCTGTTTTTT; CDR3 protein: CASRWGTSGNTGELFF
J gene: TRBJ2-4; D gene: TRBD1; clone size: .; V gene: TRBV30; CDR3 DNA: TGTGCCTGGGAACAGGGGACCAAAAACATTCAGTACTTC; CDR3 protein: CAWEQGTKNIQYF
J gene: TRBJ2-6; D gene: .; clone size: .; V gene: TRBV7-2; CDR3 DNA: TGTGCCAGCAGCATCTCTGGGGCCAACGTCCTGACTTTC; CDR3 protein: CASSISGANVLTF
J gene: TRBJ2-1; D gene: .; clone size: few; V gene: TRBV7-9; CDR3 DNA: TGTGCCAGCAGGTATGCCAATGAGCAGTTCTTC; CDR3 protein: CASRYANEQFF
J gene: TRBJ2-5; D gene: TRBD2; clone size: .; V gene: TRBV29-1; CDR3 DNA: TGCAGCGTTGAAGTTCCTCTTCAGGGCGGGGGGATACTACAAGAGACCCAGTACTTC; CDR3 protein: CSVEVPLQGGGILQETQYF
J gene: TRBJ2-1; D gene: .; clone size: few; V gene: TRBV12-5; CDR3 DNA: TGTGCTAGTGGTTCCTCCAGGGAAGGGATGAATGAGCAGTTCTTC; CDR3 protein: CASGSSREGMNEQFF
J gene: TRBJ2-7; D gene: TRBD1; clone size: .; V gene: TRBV29-1; CDR3 DNA: TGCAGCGTGGAGGGACAGGGGGAGAAGCAGTACTTC; CDR3 protein: CSVEGQGEKQYF
J gene: TRBJ2-1; D gene: TRBD1; clone size: .; V gene: TRBV15; CDR3 DNA: TGTGCCACCAGCACCGGGACAGGGGGTAGGAATGAGCAGTTCTTC; CDR3 protein: CATSTGTGGRNEQFF